One T cell receptor (beta chain) is described in this entry. Method: immunoSEQ multiplex PCR; TCRdb's copy keeps in-frame clones and lacks some. This repertoire shows about 180,000 clones, roughly 89% found once; its top ten account for around 6.1%. Losses at the gene ends were 2 bases for V and 7 bases for J; bases not matched to a gene: 6. Germline values: CDR1 MNHEY, CDR2 SVGEGT. This CDR3 region has 15 residues. The sample comes from a study of Ad26.COV2.S vaccination and SARS-CoV-2 variants. The sequences come from peripheral blood, collected after recovery from COVID-19. The rearrangement links TRBV6-2 or TRBV6-3 to TRBJ2-1; 9 bases fit TRBD1. The TCR originated in a human donor who had recovered from COVID-19. CDR3 in amino acids: CASSYPTGTGNEQFF. The DNA for the CDR3 is TGTGCCAGCAGTTACCCGACCGGGACAGGGAATGAGCAGTTCTTC.